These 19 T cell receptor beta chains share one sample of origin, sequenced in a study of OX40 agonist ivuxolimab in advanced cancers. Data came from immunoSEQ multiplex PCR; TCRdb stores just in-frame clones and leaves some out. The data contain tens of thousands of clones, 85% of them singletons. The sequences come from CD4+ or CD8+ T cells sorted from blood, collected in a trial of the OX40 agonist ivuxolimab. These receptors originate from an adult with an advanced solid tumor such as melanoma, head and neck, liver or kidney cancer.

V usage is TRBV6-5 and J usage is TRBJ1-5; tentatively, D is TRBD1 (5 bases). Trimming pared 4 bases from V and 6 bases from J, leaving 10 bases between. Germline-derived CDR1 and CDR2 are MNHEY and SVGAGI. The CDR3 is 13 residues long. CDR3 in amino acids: CASSFQGGQPQHF. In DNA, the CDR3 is TGTGCCAGCAGTTTCCAGGGCGGTCAGCCCCAGCATTTT.

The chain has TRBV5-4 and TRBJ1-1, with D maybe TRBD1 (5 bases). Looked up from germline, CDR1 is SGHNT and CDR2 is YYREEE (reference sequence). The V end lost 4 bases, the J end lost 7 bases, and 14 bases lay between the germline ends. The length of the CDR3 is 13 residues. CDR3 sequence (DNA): TGTGCCAGCAGCAGACCCGGGGGGGGTGAAGCTTTCTTT. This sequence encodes CASSRPGGGEAFF.

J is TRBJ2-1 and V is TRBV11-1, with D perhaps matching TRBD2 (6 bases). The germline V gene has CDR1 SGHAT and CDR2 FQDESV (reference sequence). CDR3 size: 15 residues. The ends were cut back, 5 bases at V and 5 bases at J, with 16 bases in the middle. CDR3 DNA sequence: TGTGCCAGCAGCCTTAGCGGAGCGGCCAACAATGAGCAGTTCTTC. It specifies CASSLSGAANNEQFF.

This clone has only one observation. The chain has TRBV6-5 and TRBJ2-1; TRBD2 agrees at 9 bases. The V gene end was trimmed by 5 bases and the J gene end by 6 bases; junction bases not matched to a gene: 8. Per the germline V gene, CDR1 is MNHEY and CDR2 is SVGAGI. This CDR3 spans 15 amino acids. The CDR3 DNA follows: TGTGCCAGCAGTACTTATAGCGGGAGAGGCAATGAGCAGTTCTTC. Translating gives CASSTYSGRGNEQFF.

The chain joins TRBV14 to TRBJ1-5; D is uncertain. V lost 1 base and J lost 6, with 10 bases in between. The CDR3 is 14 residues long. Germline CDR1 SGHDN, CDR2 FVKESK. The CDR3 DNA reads TGTGCCAGCAGCCAAGGGGGAGGTGGTCAGCCCCAGCATTTT. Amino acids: CASSQGGGGQPQHF.

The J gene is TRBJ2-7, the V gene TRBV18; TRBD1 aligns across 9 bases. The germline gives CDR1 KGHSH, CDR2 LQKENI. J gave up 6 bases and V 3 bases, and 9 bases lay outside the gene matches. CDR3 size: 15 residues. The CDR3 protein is CASSPSPGQGSEQYF. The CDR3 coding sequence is TGTGCCAGCTCACCTAGCCCGGGACAGGGATCCGAGCAGTACTTC. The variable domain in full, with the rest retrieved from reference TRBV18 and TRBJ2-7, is NAGVMQNPRHLVRRRGQEARLRCSPMKGHSHVYWYRQLPEEGLKFMVYLQKENIIDESGMPKERFSAEFPKEGPSILRIQQVVRGDSAAYFCASSPSPGQGSEQYFGPGTRLTVT.

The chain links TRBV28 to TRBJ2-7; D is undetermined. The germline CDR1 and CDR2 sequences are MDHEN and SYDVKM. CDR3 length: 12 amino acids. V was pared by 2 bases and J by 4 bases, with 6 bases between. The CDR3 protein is CASSLGLYEQYF. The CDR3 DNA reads TGTGCCAGCAGTTTAGGCCTATACGAGCAGTACTTC.

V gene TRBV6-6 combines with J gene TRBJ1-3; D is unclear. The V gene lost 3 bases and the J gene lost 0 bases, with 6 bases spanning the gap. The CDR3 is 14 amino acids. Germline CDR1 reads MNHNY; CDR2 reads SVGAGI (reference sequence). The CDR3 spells CASSYTVSGNTIYF. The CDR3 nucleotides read TGTGCCAGCAGTTATACGGTCTCTGGAAACACCATATATTTT.

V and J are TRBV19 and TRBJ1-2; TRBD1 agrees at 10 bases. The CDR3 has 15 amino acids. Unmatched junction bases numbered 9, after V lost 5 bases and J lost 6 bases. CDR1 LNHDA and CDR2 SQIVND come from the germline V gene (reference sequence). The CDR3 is CASSEGGTGDNGYTF. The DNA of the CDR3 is TGTGCCAGTAGTGAAGGGGGGACAGGGGATAATGGCTACACCTTC.

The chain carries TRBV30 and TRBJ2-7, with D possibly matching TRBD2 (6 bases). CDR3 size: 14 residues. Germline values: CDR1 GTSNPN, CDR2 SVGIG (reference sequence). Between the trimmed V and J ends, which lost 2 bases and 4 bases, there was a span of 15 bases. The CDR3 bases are TGTGCCTGGAGTCTACGGGGGATGGTATACGAGCAGTACTTC. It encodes CAWSLRGMVYEQYF.

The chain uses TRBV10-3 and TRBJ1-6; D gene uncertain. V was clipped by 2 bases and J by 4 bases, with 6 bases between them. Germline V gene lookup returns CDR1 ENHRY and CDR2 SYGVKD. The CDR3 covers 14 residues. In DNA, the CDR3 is TGTGCCATCAGTGAGCAAGGGTATAATTCACCCCTCCACTTT. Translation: CAISEQGYNSPLHF.

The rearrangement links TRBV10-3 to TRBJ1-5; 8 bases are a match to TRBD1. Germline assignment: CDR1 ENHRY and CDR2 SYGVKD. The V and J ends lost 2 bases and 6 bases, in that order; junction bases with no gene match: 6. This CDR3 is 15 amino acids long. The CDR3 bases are TGTGCCATCAGTGAGGGCAGGGGGCAGGCTCAGCCCCAGCATTTT. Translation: CAISEGRGQAQPQHF.

CDR3 in amino acids: CASSLTVGGELFF. The CDR3 DNA reads TGTGCCAGCAGCTTAACTGTTGGCGGGGAGCTGTTTTTT. This chain links TRBV7-3 with TRBJ2-2; D gene ambiguous. V lost 0 bases and J lost 7, with 6 bases in between. The CDR3 contains 13 residues. Germline CDR1 is SGHTA and CDR2 is FQGTGA.

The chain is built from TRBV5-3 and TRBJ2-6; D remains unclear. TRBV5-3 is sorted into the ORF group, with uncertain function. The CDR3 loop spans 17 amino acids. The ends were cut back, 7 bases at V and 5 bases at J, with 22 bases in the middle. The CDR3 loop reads CARHRFGEQSRANVLTF. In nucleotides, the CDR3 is TGTGCCAGACATAGGTTTGGTGAACAAAGTCGGGCCAACGTCCTGACTTTC.

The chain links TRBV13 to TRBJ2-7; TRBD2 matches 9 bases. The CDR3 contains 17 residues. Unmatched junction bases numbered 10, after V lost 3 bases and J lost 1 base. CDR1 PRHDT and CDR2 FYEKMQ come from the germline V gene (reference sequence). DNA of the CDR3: TGTGCCAGCAGCTTCGGCGGGACTAGCTTACTATCCTACGAGCAGTACTTC. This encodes CASSFGGTSLLSYEQYF.

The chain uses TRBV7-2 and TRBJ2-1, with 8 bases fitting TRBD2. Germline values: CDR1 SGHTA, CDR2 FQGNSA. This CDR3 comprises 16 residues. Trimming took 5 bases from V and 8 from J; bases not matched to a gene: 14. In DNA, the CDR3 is TGTGCCAGCAGCGGAGGGGCCCTAGCGGGTTATGATGAGCAGTTCTTC. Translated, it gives CASSGGALAGYDEQFF.

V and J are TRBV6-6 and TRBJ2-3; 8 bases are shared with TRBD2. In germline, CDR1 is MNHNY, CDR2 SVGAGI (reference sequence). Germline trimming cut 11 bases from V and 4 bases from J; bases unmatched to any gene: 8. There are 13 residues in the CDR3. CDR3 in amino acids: CASRGGIPDTQYF. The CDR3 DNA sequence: TGTGCCTCCCGGGGGGGCATCCCAGATACGCAGTATTTT.

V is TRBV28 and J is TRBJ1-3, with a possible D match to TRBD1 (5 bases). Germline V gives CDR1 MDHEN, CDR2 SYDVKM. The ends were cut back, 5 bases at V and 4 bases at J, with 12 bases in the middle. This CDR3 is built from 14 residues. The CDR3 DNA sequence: TGTGCCAGCAGTCGGGGGGGATCCGGAAACACCATATATTTT. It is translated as CASSRGGSGNTIYF.

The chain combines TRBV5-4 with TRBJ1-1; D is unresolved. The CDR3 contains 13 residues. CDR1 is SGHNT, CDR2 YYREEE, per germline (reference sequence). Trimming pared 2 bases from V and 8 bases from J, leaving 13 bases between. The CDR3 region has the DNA TGTGCCAGCAGCTTAGCGCAATGGGGAGAAGCTTTCTTT. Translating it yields CASSLAQWGEAFF.